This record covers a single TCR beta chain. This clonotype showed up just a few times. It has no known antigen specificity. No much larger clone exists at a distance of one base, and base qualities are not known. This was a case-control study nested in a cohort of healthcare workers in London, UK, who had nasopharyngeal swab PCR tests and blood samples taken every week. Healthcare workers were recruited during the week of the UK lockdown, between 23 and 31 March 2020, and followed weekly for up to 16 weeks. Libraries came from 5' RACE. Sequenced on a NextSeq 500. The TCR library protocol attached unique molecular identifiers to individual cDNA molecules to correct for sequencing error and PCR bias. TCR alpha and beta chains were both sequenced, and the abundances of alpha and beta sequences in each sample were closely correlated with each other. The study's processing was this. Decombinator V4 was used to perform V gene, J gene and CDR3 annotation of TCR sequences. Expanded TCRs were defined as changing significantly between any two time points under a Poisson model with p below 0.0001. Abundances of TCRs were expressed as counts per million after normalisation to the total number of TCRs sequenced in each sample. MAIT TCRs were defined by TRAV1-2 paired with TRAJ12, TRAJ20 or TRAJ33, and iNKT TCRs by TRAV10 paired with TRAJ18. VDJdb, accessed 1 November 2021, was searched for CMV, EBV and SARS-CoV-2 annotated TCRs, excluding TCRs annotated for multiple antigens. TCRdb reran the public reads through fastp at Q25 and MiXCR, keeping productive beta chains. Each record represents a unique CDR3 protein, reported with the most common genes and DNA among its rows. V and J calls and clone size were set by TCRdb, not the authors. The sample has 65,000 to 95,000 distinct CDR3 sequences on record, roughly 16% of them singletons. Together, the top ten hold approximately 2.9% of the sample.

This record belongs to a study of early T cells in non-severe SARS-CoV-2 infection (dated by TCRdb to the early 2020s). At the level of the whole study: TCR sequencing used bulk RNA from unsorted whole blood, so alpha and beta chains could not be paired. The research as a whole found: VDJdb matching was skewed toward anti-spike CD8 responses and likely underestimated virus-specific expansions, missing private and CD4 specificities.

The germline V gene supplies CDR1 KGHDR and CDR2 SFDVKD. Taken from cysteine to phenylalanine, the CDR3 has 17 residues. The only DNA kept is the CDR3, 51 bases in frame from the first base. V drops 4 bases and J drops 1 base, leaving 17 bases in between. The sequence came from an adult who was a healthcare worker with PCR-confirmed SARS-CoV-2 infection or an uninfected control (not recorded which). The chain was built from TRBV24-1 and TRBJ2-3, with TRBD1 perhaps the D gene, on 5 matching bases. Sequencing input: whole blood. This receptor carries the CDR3 CATSDPSVLRGTDTQYF. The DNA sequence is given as TGTGCCACCAGTGACCCCTCCGTCCTCAGGGGCACAGATACGCAGTATTTT.